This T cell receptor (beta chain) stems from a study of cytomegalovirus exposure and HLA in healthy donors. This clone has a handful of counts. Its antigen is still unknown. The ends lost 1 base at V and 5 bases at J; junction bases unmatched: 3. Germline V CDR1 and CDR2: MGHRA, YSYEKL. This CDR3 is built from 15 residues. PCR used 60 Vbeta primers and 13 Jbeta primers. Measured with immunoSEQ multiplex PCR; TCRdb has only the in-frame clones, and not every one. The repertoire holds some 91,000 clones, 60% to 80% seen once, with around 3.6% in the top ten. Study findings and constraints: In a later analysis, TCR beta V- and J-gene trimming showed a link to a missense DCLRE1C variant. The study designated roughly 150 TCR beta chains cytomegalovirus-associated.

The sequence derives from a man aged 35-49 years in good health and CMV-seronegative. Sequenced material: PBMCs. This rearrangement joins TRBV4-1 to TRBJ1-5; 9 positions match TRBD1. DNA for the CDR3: TGCGCCAGCAGCCAAGGGACAGGGGTGCATCAGCCCCAGCATTTT. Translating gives CASSQGTGVHQPQHF.